This T cell receptor beta chain was obtained from a study of T cell changes during pregnancy in multiple sclerosis. The CDR3 contains 14 residues. Trimming shortened V by 6 bases and J by 3 bases, and 14 bases separated the two germline ends. The germline V gene encodes CDR1 SNHLY and CDR2 FYNNEI. Sequencing was performed with immunoSEQ multiplex PCR; in TCRdb, only in-frame clones are kept and a portion is missing. The repertoire holds approximately 53,000 clones, with 92% as singletons. The V gene is TRBV2, the J gene TRBJ1-2; D not certain. Sample: CD4+ T cells from peripheral blood mononuclear cells, taken in the second trimester of pregnancy. This receptor was taken from a female donor with multiple sclerosis, enrolled in a pregnancy study. The CDR3 bases are TGTGCCAGCAGCGCCTCCGGTGATGACTATGGCTACACCTTC. This sequence encodes CASSASGDDYGYTF.